This paragraph covers one T cell receptor beta chain sequence. What it binds is not known. This entry comes from a study of T cell responses to AZD1222 COVID-19 vaccine. Per germline, CDR1 MNHEY and CDR2 SVGAGI. The CDR3 has 15 amino acids. Trimming left V 5 bases short and J 4 bases short, with 17 bases between. General observations from the study: After the peak T cell response, and only then, were repertoires sampled. Spike regions recognized by vaccine-associated CD4 TCRs spanned the protein, led by 160-218 and 743-854.

Sequenced by immunoSEQ multiplex PCR; TCRdb stores in-frame clones only, minus some. In the table there are 80,000 to 90,000 clones, approximately 89% of which are singletons. The chain has TRBV6-5 and TRBJ1-2, with D maybe TRBD1 (5 bases). This sequence originates from an adult in good health. The sample here was peripheral blood, taken on day 0 of MenACWY control vaccination. The CDR3 spells CASSREQGFAYGYTF. As DNA, the CDR3 is TGTGCCAGCAGTAGAGAGCAGGGATTCGCCTATGGCTACACCTTC.